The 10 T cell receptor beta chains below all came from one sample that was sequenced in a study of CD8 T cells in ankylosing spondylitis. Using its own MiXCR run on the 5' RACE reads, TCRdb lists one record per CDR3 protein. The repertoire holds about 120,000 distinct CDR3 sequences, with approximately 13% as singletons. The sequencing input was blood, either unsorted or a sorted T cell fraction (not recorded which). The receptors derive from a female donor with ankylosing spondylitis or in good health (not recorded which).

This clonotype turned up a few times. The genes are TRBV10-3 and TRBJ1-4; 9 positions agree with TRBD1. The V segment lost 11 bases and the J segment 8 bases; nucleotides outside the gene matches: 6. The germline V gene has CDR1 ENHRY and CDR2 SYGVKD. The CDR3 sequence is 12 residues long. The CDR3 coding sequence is TGTGCCGGGGGACAGGGTGACGAAAAACTGTTTTTT. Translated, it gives CAGGQGDEKLFF.

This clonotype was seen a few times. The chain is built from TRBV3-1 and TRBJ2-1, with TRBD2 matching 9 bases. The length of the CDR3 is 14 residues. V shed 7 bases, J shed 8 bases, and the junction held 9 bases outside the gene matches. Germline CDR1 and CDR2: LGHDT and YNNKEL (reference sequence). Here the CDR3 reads CASTSASGKDEQFF. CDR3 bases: TGTGCCAGCACCAGCGCTAGCGGGAAGGATGAGCAGTTCTTC.

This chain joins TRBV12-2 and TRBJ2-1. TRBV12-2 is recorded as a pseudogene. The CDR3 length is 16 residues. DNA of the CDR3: TGTGCAAGTCGCTTATCCAGGATGAGCTCCTACAATGAGCAGTTCTTC. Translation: CASRLSRMSSYNEQFF.

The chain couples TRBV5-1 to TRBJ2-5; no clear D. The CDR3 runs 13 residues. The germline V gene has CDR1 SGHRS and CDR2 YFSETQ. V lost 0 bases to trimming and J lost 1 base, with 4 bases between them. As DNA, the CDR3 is TGCGCCAGCAGCTTGGCTTCCCAAGAGACCCAGTACTTC. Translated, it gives CASSLASQETQYF.

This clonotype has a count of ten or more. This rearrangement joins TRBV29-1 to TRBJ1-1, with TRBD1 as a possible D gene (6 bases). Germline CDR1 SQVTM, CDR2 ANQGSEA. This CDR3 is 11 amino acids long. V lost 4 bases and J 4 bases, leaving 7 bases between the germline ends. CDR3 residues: CSVVGATEAFF. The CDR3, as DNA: TGCAGCGTTGTGGGGGCCACTGAAGCTTTCTTT.

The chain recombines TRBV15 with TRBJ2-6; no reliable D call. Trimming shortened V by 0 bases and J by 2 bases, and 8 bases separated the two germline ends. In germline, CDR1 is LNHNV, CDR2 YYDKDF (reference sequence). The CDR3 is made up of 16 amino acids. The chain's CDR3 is CATSRDRGAGANVLTF. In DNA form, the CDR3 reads TGTGCCACCAGCAGAGATCGTGGGGCTGGGGCCAACGTCCTGACTTTC.

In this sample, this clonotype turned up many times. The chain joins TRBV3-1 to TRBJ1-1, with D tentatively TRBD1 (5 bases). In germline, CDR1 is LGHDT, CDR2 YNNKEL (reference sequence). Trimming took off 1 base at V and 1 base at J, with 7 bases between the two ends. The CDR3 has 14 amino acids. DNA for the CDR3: TGTGCCAGCAGCCAAGGGGGCGGGAACACTGAAGCTTTCTTT. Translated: CASSQGGGNTEAFF.

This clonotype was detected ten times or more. The CDR3 sequence: CASSTIGGNTEAFF. The CDR3 DNA sequence: TGTGCCAGCAGTACCATCGGGGGAAACACTGAAGCTTTCTTT. The rearrangement uses TRBV12-3 or TRBV12-4 and TRBJ1-1; TRBD1 might be the D (5 bases). CDR3 length: 14 amino acids. The germline V and J ends were trimmed by 5 bases and 2 bases, with 12 bases remaining between them.

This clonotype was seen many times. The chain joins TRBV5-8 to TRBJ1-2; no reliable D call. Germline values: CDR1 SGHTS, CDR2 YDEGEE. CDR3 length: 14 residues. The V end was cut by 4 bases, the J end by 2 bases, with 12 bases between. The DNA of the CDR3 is TGTGCCAGCAGCCCTCGGATACAGAACTATGGCTACACCTTC. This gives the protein CASSPRIQNYGYTF.

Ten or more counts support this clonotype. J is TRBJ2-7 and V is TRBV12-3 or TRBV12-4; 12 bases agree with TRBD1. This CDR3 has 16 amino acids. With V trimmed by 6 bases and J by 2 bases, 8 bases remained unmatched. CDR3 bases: TGTGCCAGCAGAGAAGGGACAGGGGGCAGCACCTACGAGCAGTACTTC. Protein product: CASREGTGGSTYEQYF.